This T cell receptor (beta chain) was retrieved from a study of T cells after yellow fever vaccination. Broader study findings: Abundant clonotypes from the bulk population could contaminate FACS-sorted repertoires. The secondary response peaked faster, at day 5 versus 15, but was weaker. Of the clonotypes, a small share occurred in both CD4 and CD8 compartments.

This clonotype was recorded many times. Antigen unknown. The CDR3 length is 14 residues. Germline V gives CDR1 DFQATT, CDR2 SNEGSKA (reference sequence). Losses at the gene ends were 0 bases for V and 7 bases for J; bases not matched to a gene: 4. Conversion of TCR transcripts into cDNA relied on 5'RACE template switching, which added a universal primer site and UMIs. TCRdb itself ran the 5' RACE reads through MiXCR, one entry per CDR3 protein. This sample has about 130,000 distinct CDR3 sequences; 6.5% to 8% occur once, and the top ten carry roughly 2.6%. The rearrangement uses TRBV20-1 and TRBJ2-2; 8 nucleotides match TRBD1. Sample: CD4+ T cells sorted from PBMCs, taken more than 8 days after the first yellow fever vaccination. The TCR comes from a man aged 18 to 30 who received the YFV17D yellow fever vaccine. The CDR3 sequence is CSARERTGNGELFF. In DNA, the CDR3 is TGCAGTGCTAGAGAACGGACAGGGAACGGGGAGCTGTTTTTT.